This T cell receptor (beta chain) stems from a study of T cells expressing NK-cell markers. About the research overall: Sorted T-cell subsets CD3+CD56+NKG2C+, CD3+CD56+NKG2C- and CD3+CD56-NKG2C+ were TCR beta-sequenced. Findings and limits, study-wide: Expanded NKG2C+ T cell clones were not confirmed as HCMV-specific. A range of about 1.0-7.0% of CD8+ T cells consisted of dominant NKG2C+ clonotypes in more than five donors.

To note about this clonotype: What it binds is unknown.

With UMIs, 5'RACE template switching was used to make TCR beta cDNA. Reprocessing the 5' RACE reads, TCRdb reports a single entry for every CDR3 protein and omits DNA. The repertoire table contains 150,000 to 180,000 distinct CDR3 sequences. Germline assignment: CDR1 MNHEY and CDR2 SMNVEV (reference sequence). The CDR3 spans 14 residues. The chain carries TRBV27 and TRBJ2-2; TCRdb designates TRBD1, a call that cannot be tested without DNA. Sequenced sample: blood T cells: a sorted CD56 or NKG2C T cell subset, CD4+ or CD8+ T cells, or bulk PBMC T cells (not recorded which). The TCR comes from a woman aged 45-65 years in good health. Here the CDR3 reads CASSFGINTGELFF.